A selection of T cell receptor beta chains follows, all from one sample in a study of CD8+ T cells in alopecia areata. TCRdb's table, derived via immunoSEQ multiplex PCR, lists solely in-frame clones and lacks some. The data hold about 140,000 clones, with around 87% observed a single time. Here the sequenced sample was CD8+ T cells sorted from blood, taken at week 4, from a patient treated with tofacitinib. Receptors originate from a human donor with alopecia areata. Each CDR3 is given with its conserved first and last residue. D genes are given only for firm matches.

J | D | V | CDR3
TRBJ2-6 | - | TRBV29-1 | CSVEDRASGANVLTF
TRBJ2-1 | TRBD2 | TRBV7-7 | CASSALADSYNEQFF
TRBJ1-1 | - | TRBV10-3 | CAISEPAKEGLNTEAFF
TRBJ2-2 | TRBD2 | TRBV7-9 | CASVVRRGGSGELFF
TRBJ1-2 | - | TRBV7-9 | CASRPTGPVGYTF
TRBJ2-1 | - | TRBV5-6 | CASSFAGEQFF
TRBJ1-1 | - | TRBV29-1 | CSVEAGAFF
TRBJ2-1 | TRBD2 | TRBV6-5 | CASSSRAGGPYNEQFF
TRBJ2-7 | - | TRBV5-4 | CATSTESSYEQYF
TRBJ1-2 | - | TRBV25-1 | CASSEGDGYTF
TRBJ1-2 | - | TRBV29-1 | CSVERGEGGYTF
TRBJ1-2 | TRBD1 | TRBV27 | CASSSGGAHGYTF
TRBJ2-7 | - | TRBV7-8 | CASSLGPGWGYEQYF
TRBJ2-3 | TRBD1 | TRBV4-1 | CASSRGGQEHTDTQYF
TRBJ2-7 | TRBD1 | TRBV13 | CASSGRDRVPYEQYF
TRBJ2-5 | - | TRBV4-1 | CASSQDHLTWGTQYF
TRBJ1-3 | - | TRBV4-1 | CASSQEESSGNTIYF
TRBJ2-1 | - | TRBV27 | CASSLTLQRGQFF
TRBJ2-3 | - | TRBV7-8 | CASSLPGGTEQDTQYF
TRBJ2-3 | TRBD1 | TRBV7-9 | CASTLNLLTGEKDTQYF
TRBJ2-3 | - | TRBV7-6 | CASSQDLTDTQYF
TRBJ2-3 | TRBD2 | TRBV7-9 | CASSLPSTSGRAATQYF
TRBJ2-1 | - | TRBV6-1 | CASSVRGYEQFF
TRBJ2-7 | TRBD2 | TRBV14 | CASSRGTSGYEQYF
TRBJ2-1 | - | TRBV29-1 | CSVDSHNEQFF
TRBJ2-7 | - | TRBV27 | CASSIHRGQEREGYEQYF
TRBJ2-3 | TRBD2 | TRBV5-4 | CASSRGTSGRDTQYF
TRBJ1-1 | - | TRBV7-8 | CASSYGIEAFF
TRBJ2-7 | - | TRBV10-2 | CASSEVNYEQYF
TRBJ2-1 | TRBD2 | TRBV5-1 | CASSSGLVAYNEQFF
TRBJ1-1 | TRBD1 | TRBV19 | CASSPGGTEAFF
TRBJ2-7 | TRBD1 | TRBV4-1 | CASSQGTGEAYEQYF
TRBJ1-2 | TRBD1 | TRBV6-1 | CASSGRDRERANYGYTF
TRBJ2-1 | - | TRBV5-4 | CASSKEGTEQFF
TRBJ2-6 | - | TRBV27 | CASSSSQGQLETF
TRBJ2-1 | TRBD1 | TRBV7-3 | CASSAGQGRNEQFF
TRBJ2-1 | - | TRBV29-1 | CSVESGVLDNEQFF
TRBJ2-6 | TRBD2 | TRBV13 | CASSPAGGPSAGANVLTF
TRBJ2-7 | TRBD1 | TRBV30 | CACTPGTGSYEQYF
TRBJ1-5 | TRBD1 | TRBV29-1 | CSVVTGDSNQPQHF
TRBJ2-3 | - | TRBV6-5 | CASSYLPGVTDTQYF
TRBJ2-3 | - | TRBV11-2 | CASSLDKWGRTDTQYF
TRBJ1-2 | TRBD1 | TRBV18 | CASSTQRDRARNYGYTF
TRBJ2-3 | - | TRBV19 | CASGAGALINTDTQYF
TRBJ1-1 | - | TRBV27 | CASSLSSGLNTEAFF
TRBJ2-2 | - | TRBV27 | CASSLNTGELFF
TRBJ1-1 | - | TRBV5-1 | CASSLRTVNTEAFF
TRBJ1-6 | TRBD1 | TRBV5-4 | CASSYDRDRVNSPLHF
TRBJ1-2 | TRBD1 | TRBV29-1 | CSVVHEGAYGYTF
TRBJ2-1 | - | TRBV27 | CASSAQGGEQFF
TRBJ1-1 | TRBD1 | TRBV5-1 | CASSSGTGNTEAFF
TRBJ2-7 | TRBD2 | TRBV5-4 | CASSLGRGEYEQYF
TRBJ1-1 | - | TRBV15 | CATSRGIDADTEAFF
TRBJ2-2 | TRBD2 | TRBV5-6 | CASSRLATGELFF
TRBJ1-1 | - | TRBV27 | CAIEKGTEAFF
TRBJ1-2 | - | TRBV18 | CASFHYSGGYTF
TRBJ2-1 | - | TRBV4-1 | CASSQYDSNSYNEQFF